Each of the 19 T cell receptor beta chains below was sequenced from the same sample in a study of OX40 agonist ivuxolimab in advanced cancers. The library was generated by the immunoSEQ multiplex PCR assay. TCRdb took over this immuneACCESS table, retaining in-frame rearrangements with V and J assigned. Such tables are incomplete; in checked studies, under half of the missing clones stem from an unresolved V gene, and the remainder is unexplained. This sample lists approximately 58,000 clones; approximately 84% were detected once. Together, the top ten hold approximately 13% of the sample. Sequencing was performed on CD4+ or CD8+ T cells sorted from blood, taken in a trial of the OX40 agonist ivuxolimab. Receptors were obtained from an adult with an advanced solid tumor such as melanoma, head and neck, liver or kidney cancer.

The chain carries TRBV15 and TRBJ2-5; D not certain. Between the trimmed V and J ends, which lost 0 bases and 7 bases, there was a span of 6 bases. This CDR3 region has 12 residues. Germline assignment: CDR1 LNHNV and CDR2 YYDKDF (reference sequence). The CDR3 DNA follows: TGTGCCACCAGCAGAGAGTACGGGACCCAGTACTTC. Translated, it gives CATSREYGTQYF. The whole variable domain, remainder taken from reference TRBV15 and TRBJ2-5, is DAMVIQNPRYQVTQFGKPVTLSCSQTLNHNVMYWYQQKSSQAPKLLFHYYDKDFNNEADTPDNFQSRRPNTSFCFLDIRSPGLGDTAMYLCATSREYGTQYFGPGTRLLVL.

The chain combines TRBV14 with TRBJ1-2; 12 positions match TRBD1. The length of the CDR3 is 16 residues. Losses at the gene ends were 4 bases for V and 4 bases for J; bases not matched to a gene: 7. Looked up from germline, CDR1 is SGHDN and CDR2 is FVKESK. The CDR3 DNA sequence: TGTGCCAGCAGCCCTCCCGGGACAGGGGGCGGCTATGGCTACACCTTC. This encodes CASSPPGTGGGYGYTF. Variable domain in full (rest from reference TRBV14 and TRBJ1-2): EAGVTQFPSHSVIEKGQTVTLRCDPISGHDNLYWYRRVMGKEIKFLLHFVKESKQDESGMPNNRFLAERTGGTYSTLKVQPAELEDSGVYFCASSPPGTGGGYGYTFGSGTRLTVV.

In its sample, this clone was seen once. The rearrangement uses TRBV6-5 and TRBJ2-1; 8 bases are shared with TRBD2. From germline, CDR1 is MNHEY and CDR2 SVGAGI. The J segment lost 4 bases and the V segment lost 3 bases, leaving 2 bases of the junction unmatched. CDR3 size: 14 residues. The DNA of the CDR3 is TGTGCCAGCAGTTATGGACTAGCTTACAATGAGCAGTTCTTC. It codes for CASSYGLAYNEQFF.

This clone appeared a single time. This rearrangement joins TRBV6-1 to TRBJ1-3, with D uncertain. The ends were cut back, 1 base at V and 3 bases at J, with 7 bases in the middle. This CDR3 is built from 14 residues. Germline-derived CDR1 and CDR2 are MNHNS and SASEGT. CDR3 nucleotide sequence: TGTGCCAGCAGTGAAGGAGCGAGTGGAAACACCATATATTTT. This gives the protein CASSEGASGNTIYF.

This chain links TRBV6-5 with TRBJ2-1, with 13 positions matching TRBD2. J was trimmed by 6 bases and V by 6 bases; bases with no gene match: 5. This CDR3 region has 15 residues. Germline CDR1 reads MNHEY; CDR2 reads SVGAGI. The CDR3 here is CASRPRTSGSNEQFF. The CDR3 DNA reads as TGTGCCAGCAGACCCCGGACTAGCGGGAGCAATGAGCAGTTCTTC.

The V and J genes are TRBV5-4 and TRBJ2-5, with D unclear. Looked up from germline, CDR1 is SGHNT and CDR2 is YYREEE (reference sequence). Deletions cut 0 bases from V and 5 bases from J, with 11 bases between. This CDR3 comprises 14 residues. CDR3 loop: CASSLDFSGETQYF. The CDR3 nucleotides read TGTGCCAGCAGCTTGGATTTCTCCGGGGAGACCCAGTACTTC.

The V gene is TRBV5-6, the J gene TRBJ2-3; tentatively, D is TRBD2 (6 bases). CDR3 size: 15 residues. Deletions cut 4 bases from V and 0 bases from J, with 12 bases between. The V gene's germline CDR1 is SGHDT and CDR2 YYEEEE. CDR3 coding DNA: TGTGCCAGCAGCCTGGACGGGAGAAGCACAGATACGCAGTATTTT. This codes for CASSLDGRSTDTQYF.

J is TRBJ1-2 and V is TRBV6-5; 10 positions agree with TRBD1. This CDR3 has 15 residues. The J segment lost 8 bases and the V segment lost 7 bases, leaving 13 bases of the junction unmatched. In germline, CDR1 is MNHEY, CDR2 SVGAGI. CDR3 amino acids: CASTPGTGAMHGYTF. Written as DNA, the CDR3 is TGTGCCAGCACTCCCGGGACAGGGGCAATGCACGGCTACACCTTC.

This sequence joins TRBV6-6 and TRBJ2-7; D is possibly TRBD2 (5 bases). This CDR3 is built from 14 residues. The V gene's germline CDR1 is MNHNY and CDR2 SVGAGI (reference sequence). The V gene lost 6 bases and the J gene lost 1 base, with 13 bases spanning the gap. Written as DNA, the CDR3 is TGTGCCAGCAGCCCCCGGGAACCTTCCTACGAGCAGTACTTC. Amino acids: CASSPREPSYEQYF.

This clone showed up just a few times. J is TRBJ2-5 and V is TRBV11-3; D not certain. This CDR3 comprises 11 residues. Germline V gene sequence: CDR1 SGHNT, CDR2 YENEEA. Between the trimmed V and J ends, which lost 5 bases and 2 bases, there was a span of 3 bases. CDR3 sequence reads: CASSLQETQYF. The CDR3 bases are TGTGCCAGCAGCCTACAAGAGACCCAGTACTTC.

The chain is built from TRBV6-6 and TRBJ2-7, with a weak D call TRBD1 (6 bases). The CDR3 is 14 amino acids. Trimming took off 6 bases at V and 6 bases at J, with 18 bases between the two ends. The germline V gene has CDR1 MNHNY and CDR2 SVGAGI (reference sequence). The CDR3, as DNA: TGTGCCAGCAGACCCATGGGGGCGCGAGGCGAGCAGTACTTC. Protein product: CASRPMGARGEQYF.

A single count supports this clone. V and J are TRBV7-9 and TRBJ2-7; 9 bases fit TRBD1. CDR1 is SEHNR and CDR2 is FQNEAQ in the germline V gene (reference sequence). The CDR3 covers 15 residues. The V and J ends lost 5 bases and 5 bases, in that order; junction bases with no gene match: 10. CDR3 DNA: TGTGCCAGCAGCGGAGCCGGGACAGGGTTCGACGAGCAGTACTTC. Protein sequence: CASSGAGTGFDEQYF.

This chain connects TRBV30 to TRBJ1-2; the D is unclear. The CDR3 totals 16 residues. The V gene's germline CDR1 is GTSNPN and CDR2 SVGIG (reference sequence). Trimming took off 6 bases at V and 0 bases at J, with 20 bases between the two ends. The CDR3 DNA follows: TGTGCCTGCGTGATCGGCAAGATATCCTCTAACTATGGCTACACCTTC. This codes for CACVIGKISSNYGYTF.

The chain links TRBV28 to TRBJ1-1, with TRBD1 matching 7 bases. This CDR3 has 14 amino acids. J gave up 4 bases and V 6 bases, and 8 bases lay outside the gene matches. The germline V gene has CDR1 MDHEN and CDR2 SYDVKM. The chain's CDR3 is CASSPGQAFTEAFF. The CDR3 DNA reads as TGTGCCAGCAGCCCCGGACAGGCCTTCACTGAAGCTTTCTTT.

This clone has only a few counts. The rearrangement joins TRBV10-1 to TRBJ1-1, with 8 nucleotides matching TRBD1. The germline V gene has CDR1 WNHNN and CDR2 SYGVQD (reference sequence). This CDR3 spans 16 amino acids. V was clipped by 6 bases and J by 0 bases; unmatched bases: 9. The CDR3 DNA reads TGCGCCAGCAGCCCAGGACAGGGAAACATGAACACTGAAGCTTTCTTT. Its translation is CASSPGQGNMNTEAFF.

The genes are TRBV7-9 and TRBJ2-2; 8 bases fit TRBD1. The CDR3 extends over 16 amino acids. V shed 5 bases, J shed 6 bases, and the junction held 11 bases outside the gene matches. Per germline, CDR1 SEHNR and CDR2 FQNEAQ (reference sequence). In DNA form, the CDR3 reads TGTGCCAGCAGCCGGGACAGGCTTAACCCAGCCGGGGAGCTGTTTTTT. As protein: CASSRDRLNPAGELFF.

The chain recombines TRBV5-8 with TRBJ2-5, with D perhaps TRBD2 (5 bases). With the DNA end fitting TRBJ2-7 better, the J assignment may be wrong. The CDR3 spans 14 residues. The V gene's germline CDR1 is SGHTS and CDR2 YDEGEE. The CDR3 protein is CASSLRGVSYEQYF. The CDR3 nucleotides read TGTGCCAGCAGCCTCCGGGGAGTCTCCTACGAGCAGTACTTC.

The CDR3 sequence: CASMEGNQPQHF. The CDR3 DNA follows: TGTGCCAGCATGGAGGGTAATCAGCCCCAGCATTTT. The chain couples TRBV6-1 to TRBJ1-5; no definite D call. CDR3 size: 12 residues. Trimming cost V 7 bases and J 4 bases, with 8 bases left between them. Germline assignment: CDR1 MNHNS and CDR2 SASEGT.

The chain carries TRBV6-6 and TRBJ1-5; D unclear. Trimming took 6 bases from V and 6 from J, leaving 9 bases between them. The CDR3 extends over 12 amino acids. Germline V gene data show CDR1 as MNHNY and CDR2 as SVGAGI (reference sequence). DNA for the CDR3: TGTGCCAGCAGCCTTCGGGGTCAGCCCCAGCATTTT. It is translated as CASSLRGQPQHF.